These T cell receptor beta chains were read from a single sample in a study of T cell responses to AZD1222 COVID-19 vaccine. Some clones are missing from TCRdb's copy, which holds only in-frame ones; the method was immunoSEQ multiplex PCR. The sample includes approximately 100,000 clones, 90% of them seen just once. The sequencing here drew on peripheral blood, taken on day 0 of AZD1222 vaccination. The source of these receptors is an adult in good health. CDR3s include the opening cysteine and the closing phenylalanine or tryptophan. Fields, in order: J gene, D gene, V gene, CDR3 protein. D genes are given only for firm matches.

TRBJ2-7	-	TRBV11-2	CASSLASVAYEQYF
TRBJ1-1	-	TRBV30	CAGPRMVNGEAFF
TRBJ1-5	-	TRBV28	CASSQFERGSQPQHF
TRBJ2-7	-	TRBV16	CASSQWSPYEQYF
TRBJ1-1	-	TRBV11-3	CASSLAGENTEAFF
TRBJ1-2	-	TRBV5-6	CASSLDTRNYGYTF
TRBJ2-1	-	TRBV24-1	CATSDPNGDNEQFF
TRBJ2-7	-	TRBV2	CASSEVLGDYEQYF
TRBJ2-7	TRBD1	TRBV2	CASSSGTGRYEQYF
TRBJ1-6	-	TRBV9	CASSVGGYSPLHF
TRBJ2-3	-	TRBV9	CASSSTGTRTDTQYF
TRBJ2-5	TRBD2	TRBV9	CASSPPSGQETQYF
TRBJ2-1	-	TRBV7-3	CASSSTGNGYNEQFF
TRBJ1-2	-	TRBV7-9	CASSFGLYGYTF
TRBJ2-7	-	TRBV3-1/TRBV3-2	CASSQVHRVNSYEQYF
TRBJ2-7	-	TRBV9	CASSYLDGYEQYF
TRBJ1-2	-	TRBV3-1/TRBV3-2	CASSQALRNTDPYGYTF
TRBJ1-3	-	TRBV29-1	CSVSFGNTIYF
TRBJ1-1	TRBD1	TRBV12-3/TRBV12-4	CASRVYRGWEAFF
TRBJ2-7	-	TRBV5-5	CASSSPGQTYEQYF
TRBJ1-5	TRBD1	TRBV7-8	CASSLDRASNQPQHF
TRBJ1-5	-	TRBV10-3	CAIGQEPQHF
TRBJ1-1	TRBD1	TRBV5-4	CASRPEDRGSEAFF
TRBJ1-1	TRBD1	TRBV6-5	CASNWDRGSEAFF
TRBJ1-2	-	TRBV19	CAASRLNYGYTF
TRBJ1-4	-	TRBV5-1	CASSLWRAGGANEKLFF
TRBJ2-3	TRBD2	TRBV18	CASSLAGDTQYF
TRBJ1-1	-	TRBV28	CASSPVFDRRNTEAFF
TRBJ1-3	-	TRBV19	CASSIGRRYSGNTIYF
TRBJ1-1	TRBD1	TRBV7-3	CASSLMGQGDTEAFF
TRBJ1-2	TRBD1	TRBV7-9	CASSLGQGLDNGYTF
TRBJ1-1	-	TRBV18	CASSPGSFWGVDTEAFF
TRBJ2-3	-	TRBV9	CASSVGWGASTDTQYF
TRBJ2-2	-	TRBV5-1	CASSIPPGGFLAGELFF
TRBJ1-3	-	TRBV7-9	CASSRQYEERNTIYF
TRBJ2-3	-	TRBV6-5	CASSYGPRADTQYF
TRBJ2-2	-	TRBV24-1	CATRGDRDTGELFF
TRBJ1-2	-	TRBV4-2	CASSQGGKDSNYGYTF
TRBJ2-2	-	TRBV5-1	CASSLDMAGTGELFF
TRBJ2-3	TRBD2	TRBV14	CASSRQRGGLDTQYF
TRBJ2-2	-	TRBV5-4	CASSLELDTGELFF
TRBJ1-5	TRBD1	TRBV2	CASAGQGVDSWDQPQHF
TRBJ1-3	-	TRBV19	CASSIPPYHSGNTIYF
TRBJ2-2	-	TRBV4-1	CASSQNSGPANTGELFF
TRBJ1-2	-	TRBV11-2	CASSPISGVYGYTF
TRBJ1-4	-	TRBV11-2	CASSLDLGVPEKLFF
TRBJ1-4	TRBD1	TRBV30	CAWRDRGKLFF
TRBJ1-2	TRBD1	TRBV6-1	CASSEDRGGEVYGYTF
TRBJ1-2	-	TRBV7-8	CASSLEVGGQRLF
TRBJ2-7	TRBD2	TRBV24-1	CATSESTSGTYEQYF
TRBJ2-3	TRBD2	TRBV5-1	CASSLDKRGNVDTQYF
TRBJ1-4	TRBD1	TRBV7-2	CASNQGQDNEKLFF
TRBJ1-1	TRBD1	TRBV9	CASSVETGATEAFF